The 25 T cell receptor beta chains presented below share a single source sample, sequenced in a study of T cells in Graves' hyperthyroidism and ophthalmopathy. TCR beta CDR3 region amplification was performed from RNA transcripts. When the TCR CDR3 underwent first-round RT-PCR, the HTBI primer set was used. TCRdb reprocessed the multiplex PCR reads via MiXCR and lists one record per CDR3 protein. The sample lists hundreds of thousands of distinct CDR3 sequences, approximately 18% occurring once. Sequenced sample: blood. The origin of the receptors is a woman between 50 and 59 years old with Graves' hyperthyroidism that later progressed to Graves' ophthalmopathy.

This clonotype was recorded a few times. The chain links TRBV7-9 to TRBJ2-3, with unresolved D. V shed 2 bases and J shed 2 bases, with 17 bases lying between them. CDR1 and CDR2 from the germline V gene are SEHNR and FQNEAQ (reference sequence). CDR3 length: 17 amino acids. CDR3 in amino acids: CASSLIPGPEYTDTQYF. In DNA, the CDR3 is TGTGCCAGCAGCTTAATACCGGGCCCCGAATACACAGATACGCAGTATTTT.

This clonotype was counted many times. This chain connects TRBV2 to TRBJ2-7, with 9 bases that match TRBD1. Germline values: CDR1 SNHLY, CDR2 FYNNEI. V trimming: 6 bases; J trimming: 0 bases; junction bases outside the gene matches: 3. CDR3 size: 14 residues. The DNA of the CDR3 is TGTGCCAGCAGGGGGGACAGGGCCTCCTACGAGCAGTACTTC. The encoded protein is CASRGDRASYEQYF.

V gene TRBV24-1 combines with J gene TRBJ2-2; possible D gene TRBD1, 7 bases. The CDR3 has 15 amino acids. Germline V lookup: CDR1 KGHDR, CDR2 SFDVKD. Between the trimmed V and J ends, which lost 4 bases and 5 bases, there was a span of 13 bases. DNA for the CDR3: TGTGCCACCAGTGAGCGGGACAGAATGACCGGGGAGCTGTTTTTT. It yields the protein CATSERDRMTGELFF.

The chain uses TRBV4-1 and TRBJ2-7, with TRBD1 matching over 9 bases. V lost 1 base, J lost 5 bases, and 6 bases stayed unmatched. CDR1 MGHRA and CDR2 YSYEKL come from the germline V gene. The CDR3 covers 15 residues. The CDR3 loop is CASSQVGTGKDEQYF. The CDR3 nucleotides read TGCGCCAGCAGCCAAGTCGGGACAGGGAAGGACGAGCAGTACTTC.

This clonotype was found many times. The rearrangement uses TRBV6-1 and TRBJ1-1, with a weak D call TRBD1 (6 bases). Germline CDR1 MNHNS, CDR2 SASEGT. Deletions cut 10 bases from V and 6 bases from J, with 12 bases between. This CDR3 is built from 11 residues. The CDR3 DNA is TGTGCCACAACAGGGAGTTCTGAAGCTTTCTTT. Protein: CATTGSSEAFF.

This clonotype was observed at least ten times. The chain combines TRBV6-2 or TRBV6-3 with TRBJ2-1, with D perhaps given as TRBD1 or TRBD2 (5 bases each). V lost 6 bases and J lost 0, with 18 bases in between. The CDR3 spans 17 residues. From germline, CDR1 is MNHEY and CDR2 SVGEGT. The CDR3 DNA follows: TGTGCCAGCAGCCACCGAACAGGACTGGGCTCCTACAATGAGCAGTTCTTC. Residues: CASSHRTGLGSYNEQFF.

This clonotype has only a few counts. This chain uses TRBV27 with TRBJ2-7; D possibly corresponds to TRBD1 (6 bases). V lost 3 bases and J lost 3, with 12 bases in between. CDR3 length equals 14 residues. Germline V gene lookup returns CDR1 MNHEY and CDR2 SMNVEV (reference sequence). CDR3 in DNA: TGTGCCAGCAGTTTCAGACAGGTTGACTACGAGCAGTACTTC. Residues: CASSFRQVDYEQYF.

The gene calls are TRBV27 and TRBJ2-7; D assignment may be TRBD1 or TRBD2 (5 bases each). CDR1 MNHEY and CDR2 SMNVEV come from the germline V gene (reference sequence). Trimming pared 0 bases from V and 6 bases from J, leaving 12 bases between. This CDR3 is 14 amino acids long. The CDR3 loop reads CASSLSSGTSEQYF. In DNA, the CDR3 is TGTGCCAGCAGTTTATCGTCGGGGACCAGCGAGCAGTACTTC.

This sequence joins TRBV19 and TRBJ1-1; D gene ambiguous. Trimming took 3 bases from V and 3 from J, leaving 11 bases between them. The CDR3 length is 14 residues. CDR1 and CDR2 from the germline V gene are LNHDA and SQIVND (reference sequence). The CDR3: CASSIQVWDTEAFF. For the CDR3, the DNA is TGTGCCAGTAGTATCCAGGTCTGGGACACTGAAGCTTTCTTT.

This clonotype was detected many times. The chain joins TRBV27 to TRBJ2-2, with a possible D match to TRBD1 (6 bases). V was trimmed by 4 bases and J by 0 bases, leaving 9 bases between them. CDR3 length: 15 amino acids. The germline CDR1 and CDR2 sequences are MNHEY and SMNVEV (reference sequence). The CDR3 protein is CASSSDRTNTGELFF. CDR3 sequence (DNA): TGTGCCAGCAGTTCGGACAGAACGAACACCGGGGAGCTGTTTTTT.

The CDR3 is CALSSTGVNTEAFF. DNA for the CDR3: TGTGCCCTTTCTTCTACAGGGGTGAACACTGAAGCTTTCTTT. The chain recombines TRBV6-1 with TRBJ1-1; TRBD1 agrees at 7 bases. Trimming at V came to 11 bases and at J to 0 bases, leaving 9 bases not matched to a gene. CDR1 is MNHNS, CDR2 SASEGT, per germline. The CDR3 covers 14 residues.

This clonotype was observed a handful of times. The CDR3 protein is CASSSGTGGRSYGYTF. The CDR3 coding sequence is TGTGCCAGCAGCTCCGGGACAGGGGGTCGGAGCTATGGCTACACCTTC. The chain uses TRBV5-8 and TRBJ1-2; TRBD1 aligns across 11 bases. Germline V gives CDR1 SGHTS, CDR2 YDEGEE. This CDR3 is built from 16 residues. V lost 3 bases and J lost 4; bases outside the gene matches: 8.

The genes are TRBV12-3 or TRBV12-4 and TRBJ1-3, with D maybe TRBD1 (6 bases). The CDR3 consists of 13 residues. The V gene lost 10 bases and the J gene lost 2 bases, with 12 bases spanning the gap. The CDR3 nucleotides are TGTGCCACCACAGGGACCCCTGGAAACACCATATATTTT. Amino acid sequence: CATTGTPGNTIYF.

The table lists this clonotype with many counts. The CDR3 bases are TGCGCCAGCAGCAATGCGGGGAGTAGCACAGATACGCAGTATTTT. Protein product: CASSNAGSSTDTQYF. The genes are TRBV5-1 and TRBJ2-3; D may be TRBD2 (6 bases). Trimming removed 4 bases at V and 0 bases at J, with 12 bases between. The CDR3 spans 15 residues. In germline, CDR1 is SGHRS, CDR2 YFSETQ.

J is TRBJ1-2 and V is TRBV20-1; 7 positions agree with TRBD1. Germline lookup yields CDR1 DFQATT and CDR2 SNEGSKA (reference sequence). V was pared by 1 base and J by 10 bases, with 3 bases of the junction left unmatched. The CDR3 loop spans 11 amino acids. CDR3: CSARGTGAYTF. The CDR3 coding sequence is TGCAGTGCTAGAGGAACAGGGGCCTACACCTTC.

The rearrangement joins TRBV6-2 or TRBV6-3 to TRBJ2-1; 11 bases are shared with TRBD1. The V segment lost 7 bases and the J segment 2 bases; nucleotides outside the gene matches: 1. Germline-derived CDR1 and CDR2 are MNHEY and SVGEGT. CDR3 length: 14 amino acids. CDR3 sequence (DNA): TGTGCCAGCAAGGGACAGGGGGCCTACAATGAGCAGTTCTTC. Its translation: CASKGQGAYNEQFF.

In this sample, this clonotype turned up a few times. This chain uses TRBV29-1 with TRBJ2-3; 10 bases align to TRBD2. Trimming took 3 bases from V and 4 from J; bases not matched to a gene: 10. This CDR3 region has 16 residues. The germline gives CDR1 SQVTM, CDR2 ANQGSEA. The CDR3 protein is CSVERKRGGHPDTQYF. The DNA for the CDR3 is TGCAGCGTTGAGAGAAAGCGGGGGGGCCATCCAGATACGCAGTATTTT.

This clonotype occurred a few times. The chain recombines TRBV4-2 with TRBJ1-1; no firm D call. The CDR3 is made up of 15 amino acids. Germline V lookup: CDR1 LGHNA, CDR2 YNFKEQ. Trimming stripped 0 bases from V and 5 bases from J, with 13 bases between. The CDR3 nucleotides are TGTGCCAGCAGCCAAGATTTCCAGGTACCAACTGAAGCTTTCTTT. Amino acids: CASSQDFQVPTEAFF.

This clonotype has ten or more counts. This chain links TRBV12-3 or TRBV12-4 with TRBJ1-1; D is perhaps TRBD1 (5 bases). The CDR3 spans 13 residues. V lost 9 bases and J lost 8, with 19 bases in between. The CDR3 DNA sequence: TGTGCCAGTTCTTTGTCCGGGACGGTGGAAGCTTTCTTT. Translating it yields CASSLSGTVEAFF.

This chain uses TRBV20-1 with TRBJ1-1; TRBD1 is a possible D gene (6 bases). CDR3 length: 12 amino acids. Between the trimmed V and J ends, which lost 3 bases and 6 bases, there was a span of 11 bases. In germline, CDR1 is DFQATT, CDR2 SNEGSKA (reference sequence). CDR3 sequence (DNA): TGCAGTGCTAGTGGGGGCAGGGCTGAAGCTTTCTTT. Residues: CSASGGRAEAFF.

The V gene is TRBV10-3, the J gene TRBJ2-1; 9 bases match TRBD2. The CDR3 is 17 residues long. The ends lost 1 base at V and 1 base at J; junction bases unmatched: 5. Germline V lookup: CDR1 ENHRY, CDR2 SYGVKD. This CDR3 is CAISELNSGGSYNEQFF. CDR3 DNA: TGTGCCATCAGTGAGTTGAATAGCGGGGGATCCTACAATGAGCAGTTCTTC.

The chain has TRBV27 and TRBJ2-7; TRBD1 matches at 7 bases. The CDR3 length is 13 residues. Germline V gives CDR1 MNHEY, CDR2 SMNVEV (reference sequence). With V trimmed by 5 bases and J by 6 bases, 7 bases remained unmatched. CDR3 region: CASSRQGSSEQYF. CDR3 nucleotides: TGTGCCAGCAGTCGACAGGGTTCGTCCGAGCAGTACTTC.

V is TRBV6-5 and J is TRBJ2-1; 7 bases map to TRBD2. CDR1 and CDR2 (germline): MNHEY, SVGAGI. Trimming cost V 2 bases and J 7 bases; bases outside gene matches: 5. CDR3 length: 14 amino acids. The CDR3 DNA is TGTGCCAGCAGTTACGCGGGGGAGTTAAATGAGCAGTTCTTC. Translation gives CASSYAGELNEQFF.

V is TRBV6-1 and J is TRBJ1-2; D gene ambiguous. CDR3 length equals 12 residues. Germline V gene lookup returns CDR1 MNHNS and CDR2 SASEGT. The V end lost 6 bases, the J end lost 8 bases, and 13 bases lay between the germline ends. CDR3 residues: CASRTSRRGYTF. The CDR3 region has the DNA TGTGCCAGCAGAACTAGTAGACGCGGCTACACCTTC.

Written as DNA, the CDR3 is TGTGCCAGCAGTTCATCCCCTACAGGAGTAACTGAAGCTTTCTTT. It yields the protein CASSSSPTGVTEAFF. The chain links TRBV28 to TRBJ1-1; weak D call: TRBD1 (5 bases). CDR3 length: 15 amino acids. CDR1 MDHEN and CDR2 SYDVKM come from the germline V gene. The V and J ends lost 4 bases and 5 bases respectively, with 17 bases between them.